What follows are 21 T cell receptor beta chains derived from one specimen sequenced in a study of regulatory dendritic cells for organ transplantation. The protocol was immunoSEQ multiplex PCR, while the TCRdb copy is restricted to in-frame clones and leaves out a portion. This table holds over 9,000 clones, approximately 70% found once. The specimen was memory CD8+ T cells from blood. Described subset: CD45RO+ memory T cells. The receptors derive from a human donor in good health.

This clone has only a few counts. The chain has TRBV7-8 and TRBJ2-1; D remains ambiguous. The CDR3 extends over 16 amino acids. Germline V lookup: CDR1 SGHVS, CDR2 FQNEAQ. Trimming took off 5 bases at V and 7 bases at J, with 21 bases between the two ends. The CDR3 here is CASSRPLTQNFNEQFF. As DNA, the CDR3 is TGTGCCAGCAGCCGTCCCCTGACCCAGAATTTTAATGAGCAGTTCTTC.

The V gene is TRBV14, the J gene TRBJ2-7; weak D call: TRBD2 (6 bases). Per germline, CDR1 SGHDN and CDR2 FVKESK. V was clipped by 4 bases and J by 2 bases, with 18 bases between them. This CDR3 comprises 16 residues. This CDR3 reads CASSPRSSWGAYEQYF. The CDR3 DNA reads TGTGCCAGCAGCCCGCGAAGCTCGTGGGGGGCCTACGAGCAGTACTTC.

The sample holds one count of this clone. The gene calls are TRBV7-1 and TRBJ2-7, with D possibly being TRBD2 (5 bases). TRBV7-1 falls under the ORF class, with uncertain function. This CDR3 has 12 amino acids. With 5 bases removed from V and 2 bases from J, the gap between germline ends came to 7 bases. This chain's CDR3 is CASSRRAYEQYF. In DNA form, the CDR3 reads TGTGCCAGCAGCCGGCGGGCCTACGAGCAGTACTTC.

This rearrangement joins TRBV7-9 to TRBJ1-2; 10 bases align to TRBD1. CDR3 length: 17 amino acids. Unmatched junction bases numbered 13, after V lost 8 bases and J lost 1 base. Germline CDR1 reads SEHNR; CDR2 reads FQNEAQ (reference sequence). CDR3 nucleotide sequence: TGTGCCAGCCGGCTGACAGGGGGCGTTTTATTTAACTATGGCTACACCTTC. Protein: CASRLTGGVLFNYGYTF.

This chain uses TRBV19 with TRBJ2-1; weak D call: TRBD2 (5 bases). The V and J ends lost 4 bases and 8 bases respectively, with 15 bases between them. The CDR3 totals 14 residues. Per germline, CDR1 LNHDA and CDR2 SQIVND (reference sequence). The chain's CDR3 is CASSSKRYMDEQFF. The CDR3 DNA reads TGTGCCAGTAGTAGTAAGCGGTATATGGATGAGCAGTTCTTC.

Here the CDR3 reads CASSYSRGNTEAFF. The CDR3 DNA sequence: TGTGCCAGCAGTTACTCCCGGGGGAACACTGAAGCTTTCTTT. This chain connects TRBV6-5 to TRBJ1-1; D ambiguous. From germline, CDR1 is MNHEY and CDR2 SVGAGI. The CDR3 sequence is 14 residues long. V gave up 0 bases and J gave up 1 base, with 6 bases separating them.

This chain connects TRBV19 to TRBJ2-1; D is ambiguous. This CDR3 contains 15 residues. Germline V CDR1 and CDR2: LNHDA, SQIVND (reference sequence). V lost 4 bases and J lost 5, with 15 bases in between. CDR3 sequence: CASSTNVDANNEQFF. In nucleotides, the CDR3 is TGTGCCAGTAGTACGAATGTAGACGCGAACAATGAGCAGTTCTTC.

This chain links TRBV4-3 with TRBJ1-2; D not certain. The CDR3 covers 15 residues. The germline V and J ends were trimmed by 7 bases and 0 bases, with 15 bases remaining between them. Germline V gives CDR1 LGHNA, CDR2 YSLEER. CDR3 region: CASTPSWSTNYGYTF. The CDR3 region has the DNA TGCGCCAGCACCCCCTCGTGGTCAACTAACTATGGCTACACCTTC.

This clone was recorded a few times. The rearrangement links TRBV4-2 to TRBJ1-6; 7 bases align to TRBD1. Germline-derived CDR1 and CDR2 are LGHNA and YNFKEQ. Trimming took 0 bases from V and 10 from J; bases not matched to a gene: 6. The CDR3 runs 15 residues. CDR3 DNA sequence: TGTGCCAGCAGCCAAGATAATGGAGGGGGCTCACCCCTCCACTTT. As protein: CASSQDNGGGSPLHF.

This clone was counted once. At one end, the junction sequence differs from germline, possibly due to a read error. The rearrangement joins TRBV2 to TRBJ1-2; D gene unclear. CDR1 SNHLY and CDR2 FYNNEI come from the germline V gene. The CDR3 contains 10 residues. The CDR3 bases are TGTGCCAGCTCCCGGGATGCTTTCTCATTC. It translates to CASSRDAFSF.

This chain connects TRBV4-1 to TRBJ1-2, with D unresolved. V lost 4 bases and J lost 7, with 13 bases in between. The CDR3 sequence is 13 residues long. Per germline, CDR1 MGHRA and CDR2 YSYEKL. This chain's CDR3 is CASSLRGLPGYTF. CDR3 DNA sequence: TGCGCCAGCAGCCTTCGCGGCCTTCCTGGCTACACCTTC.

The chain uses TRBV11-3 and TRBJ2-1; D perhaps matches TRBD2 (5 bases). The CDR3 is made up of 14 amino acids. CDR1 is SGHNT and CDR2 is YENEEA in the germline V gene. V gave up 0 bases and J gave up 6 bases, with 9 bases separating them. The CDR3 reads CASSLDVGGNEQFF. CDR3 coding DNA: TGTGCCAGCAGCTTAGATGTAGGAGGCAATGAGCAGTTCTTC.

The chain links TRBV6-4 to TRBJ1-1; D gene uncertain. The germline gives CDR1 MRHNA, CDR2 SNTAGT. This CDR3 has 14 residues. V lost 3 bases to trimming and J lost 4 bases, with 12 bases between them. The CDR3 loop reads CASSEYEGATEAFF. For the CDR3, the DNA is TGTGCCAGCAGTGAGTATGAAGGTGCCACTGAAGCTTTCTTT.

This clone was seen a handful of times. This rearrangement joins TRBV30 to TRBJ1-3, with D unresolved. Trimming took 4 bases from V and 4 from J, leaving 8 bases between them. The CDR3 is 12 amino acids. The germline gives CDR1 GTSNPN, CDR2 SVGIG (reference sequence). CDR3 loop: CAWKKSGNTIYF. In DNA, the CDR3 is TGTGCCTGGAAGAAATCGGGAAACACCATATATTTT.

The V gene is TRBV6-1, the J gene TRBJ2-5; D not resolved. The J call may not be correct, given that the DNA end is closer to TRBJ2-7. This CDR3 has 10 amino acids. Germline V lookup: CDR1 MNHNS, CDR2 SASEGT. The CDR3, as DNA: TGTGCCAGCAGTAACTACGAGCAGTACTTC. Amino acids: CASSNYEQYF.

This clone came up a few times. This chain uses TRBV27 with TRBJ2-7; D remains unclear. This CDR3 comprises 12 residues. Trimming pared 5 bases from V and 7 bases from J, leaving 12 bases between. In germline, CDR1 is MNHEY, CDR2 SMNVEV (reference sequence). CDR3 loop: CASSPTPGEQYF. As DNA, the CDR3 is TGTGCCAGCAGTCCCACCCCTGGGGAGCAGTACTTC.

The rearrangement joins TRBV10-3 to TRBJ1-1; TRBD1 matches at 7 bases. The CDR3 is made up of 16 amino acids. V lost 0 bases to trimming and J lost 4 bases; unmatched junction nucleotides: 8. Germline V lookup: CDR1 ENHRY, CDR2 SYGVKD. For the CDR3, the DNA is TGTGCCATCAGTGAGTCCGACCTAGACAGGGTCACTGAAGCTTTCTTT. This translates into CAISESDLDRVTEAFF.

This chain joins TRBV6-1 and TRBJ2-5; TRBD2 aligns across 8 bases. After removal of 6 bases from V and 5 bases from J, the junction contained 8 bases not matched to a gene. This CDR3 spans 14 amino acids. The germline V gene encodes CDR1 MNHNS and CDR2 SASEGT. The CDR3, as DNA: TGTGCCAGCAGCCCGGGACTAGAAGGGGAGACCCAGTACTTC. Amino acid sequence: CASSPGLEGETQYF.

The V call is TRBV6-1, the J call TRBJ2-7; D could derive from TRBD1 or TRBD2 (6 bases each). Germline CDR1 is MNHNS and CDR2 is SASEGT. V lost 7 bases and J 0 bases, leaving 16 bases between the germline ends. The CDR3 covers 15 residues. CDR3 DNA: TGTGCCAGCACCCAAGAAGGGGGGAGCTCCTACGAGCAGTACTTC. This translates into CASTQEGGSSYEQYF.

The CDR3 sequence is CASSPSSGDYNEQFF. CDR3 in DNA: TGTGCCAGCAGTCCCTCCAGCGGAGACTACAATGAGCAGTTCTTC. J is TRBJ2-1 and V is TRBV6-5; D is perhaps TRBD2 (5 bases). The germline V and J ends were trimmed by 5 bases and 3 bases, with 14 bases remaining between them. Germline V gives CDR1 MNHEY, CDR2 SVGAGI. The CDR3 totals 15 residues.

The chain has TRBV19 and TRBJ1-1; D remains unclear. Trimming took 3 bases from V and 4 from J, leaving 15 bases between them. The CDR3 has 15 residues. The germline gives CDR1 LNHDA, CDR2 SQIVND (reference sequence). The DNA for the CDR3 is TGTGCCAGTAGTATGGTGTTCGGGGTAAGCACTGAAGCTTTCTTT. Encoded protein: CASSMVFGVSTEAFF.